This entry features one TCR beta chain sequence. This CDR3 has 17 residues. The germline gives CDR1 MGHRA, CDR2 YSYEKL. V gave up 1 base and J gave up 4 bases; unmatched junction bases: 9. The data derive from a study of blood T cell repertoires in COVID-19. This table comes from immunoSEQ multiplex PCR, and its TCRdb copy is limited to in-frame clones, with some not included. The sample records 100,000 to 150,000 clones, 70% to 90% being singletons. Sequenced sample: peripheral blood. The chain carries TRBV4-1 and TRBJ2-2; 7 positions match TRBD2. The source of this sequence is a woman aged 45-65 years with acute or convalescent COVID-19. CDR3 loop: CASSQGFASGGTGELFF. In nucleotides, the CDR3 is TGCGCCAGCAGCCAAGGATTCGCTAGCGGCGGCACCGGGGAGCTGTTTTTT.